The rows below give T cell receptor beta chains drawn from one sample of a study of blood T cell repertoires in COVID-19. The method was immunoSEQ multiplex PCR; TCRdb's version includes in-frame clones alone and lacks a portion of them. This sample yields about 100,000 clones, of which 81% are seen a single time; 4.5% to 5.5% belongs to the top ten. The sample consisted of peripheral blood. These receptors were collected from a man older than 75 with COVID-19, enrolled during active disease. Both conserved end residues are part of each CDR3. D genes are given only for firm matches. The size field is filled for only some rows; it gives once, few, many or a size class.

>-|TRBV2|TRBD1|TRBJ1-6
CASRPGTGVVYNSPLHF
TGTGCCAGCCGACCAGGGACAGGGGTAGTCTATAATTCACCCCTCCACTTT
>few|TRBV12-3/TRBV12-4|TRBD1|TRBJ1-1
CASGQGWNTEAFF
TGTGCCAGCGGACAGGGGTGGAACACTGAAGCTTTCTTT
>-|TRBV6-5|TRBD1|TRBJ2-7
CASRRGQALYEQYF
TGTGCCAGCAGGAGGGGGCAGGCCCTCTACGAGCAGTACTTC
>-|TRBV9|-|TRBJ2-4
CASSVASGPLAKNIQYF
TGTGCCAGCAGCGTAGCCTCAGGCCCGCTAGCCAAAAACATTCAGTACTTC
>-|TRBV5-1|-|TRBJ2-2
CASSLAGGAGTGELFF
TGCGCCAGCAGCTTGGCGGGTGGGGCTGGCACCGGGGAGCTGTTTTTT
>-|TRBV4-2|TRBD2|TRBJ2-5
CASSQKTTPTSGRASSPQYF
TGTGCCAGCAGCCAAAAGACAACCCCGACTAGCGGGAGGGCCTCTTCACCCCAGTACTTC
>-|TRBV6-1|-|TRBJ2-7
CASSEVPAWEQYF
TGTGCCAGCAGTGAGGTCCCAGCGTGGGAGCAGTACTTC
>few|TRBV4-2|TRBD1|TRBJ1-2
CASSQDQGADGYTF
TGTGCCAGCAGCCAAGATCAGGGGGCGGATGGCTACACCTTC
>-|TRBV5-1|-|TRBJ1-5
CASSPAGGHDQPQHF
TGCGCCAGCAGCCCCGCCGGGGGGCACGATCAGCCCCAGCATTTT
>few|TRBV19|TRBD1|TRBJ1-6
CASSSPGQGASPLHF
TGTGCCAGTAGCAGCCCCGGACAGGGAGCATCACCCCTCCACTTT
>once|TRBV10-2|-|TRBJ1-4
CASSDRAKLFF
TGCGCCAGCAGTGACAGGGCAAAACTGTTTTTT
>-|TRBV4-2|TRBD1|TRBJ2-1
CASSQDGDRDEQFF
TGTGCCAGCAGCCAAGATGGGGACAGGGATGAGCAGTTCTTC
>once|TRBV14|-|TRBJ1-1
CASSQAPVKEAFF
TGTGCCAGCAGCCAAGCCCCAGTAAAAGAAGCTTTCTTT
>few|TRBV6-5|-|TRBJ1-1
CASSRGATEAFF
TGTGCCAGTTCCAGGGGCGCCACTGAAGCTTTCTTT
>once|TRBV11-2|-|TRBJ2-3
CASRSGQIITDTQYF
TGTGCCAGCAGATCTGGACAGATCATTACAGATACGCAGTATTTT
>-|TRBV30|TRBD1|TRBJ1-5
CAWGGQTNQPQHF
TGTGCCTGGGGGGGACAGACCAATCAGCCCCAGCATTTT